These 27 T cell receptor beta chains originate from one sample sequenced in a study of beta chain features in type 1 diabetes. All of the isolated RNA was reverse transcribed, so expressed TCRB transcripts were sequenced. Clones were sequenced by immunoSEQ multiplex PCR, and TCRdb holds only the in-frame ones, with some missing. The sample shows 450,000 or so clones, roughly an eighth of them seen only once. The sequenced sample consisted of naive CD4+ T cells from blood. These receptors came from a woman aged 18-29 years in good health.

V is TRBV25-1 and J is TRBJ2-1, with 8 bases matching TRBD1. J lost 5 bases, V lost 6 bases, and 6 bases had no gene match. The length of the CDR3 is 14 residues. CDR1 and CDR2 (germline): MGHDK, SYGVNS. DNA of the CDR3: TGTGCCAGCAGGGGATGGACAGGGCACAATGAGCAGTTCTTC. This gives the protein CASRGWTGHNEQFF. Looking up the rest from reference TRBV25-1 and TRBJ2-1 gives the full variable domain: EADIYQTPRYLVIGTGKKITLECSQTMGHDKMYWYQQDPGMELHLIHYSYGVNSTEKGDLSSESTVSRIRTEHFPLTLESARPSHTSQYLCASRGWTGHNEQFFGPGTRLTVL.

CDR3 sequence reads: CSVRLAGRDNEQFF. CDR3 DNA sequence: TGCAGCGTTCGACTAGCGGGAAGAGACAATGAGCAGTTCTTC. V gene TRBV29-1 combines with J gene TRBJ2-1; 11 positions agree with TRBD2. The CDR3 has 14 residues. Per the germline V gene, CDR1 is SQVTM and CDR2 is ANQGSEA. V trimming: 5 bases; J trimming: 5 bases; junction bases outside the gene matches: 5.

This clone was detected only a few times. The genes are TRBV29-1 and TRBJ2-3; no clear D gene. The CDR3 extends over 11 amino acids. CDR1 is SQVTM, CDR2 ANQGSEA, per germline. Trimming cost V 7 bases and J 3 bases, with 8 bases left between them. CDR3 coding DNA: TGCAGCGGGACCAAAACAGATACGCAGTATTTT. Its protein product is CSGTKTDTQYF.

The CDR3 region is CASRPTELNTEAFF. Here the CDR3 DNA reads TGTGCCAGCAGGCCTACCGAGTTGAACACTGAAGCTTTCTTT. The chain is built from TRBV7-8 and TRBJ1-1; unclear D gene. CDR1 and CDR2 from the germline V gene are SGHVS and FQNEAQ. V was clipped by 6 bases and J by 0 bases, with 11 bases between them. CDR3 length: 14 residues. Full variable domain (rest looked up from reference TRBV7-8 and TRBJ1-1): GAGVSQSPRYKVAKRGQDVALRCDPISGHVSLFWYQQALGQGPEFLTYFQNEAQLDKSGLPSDRFFAERPEGSVSTLKIQRTQQEDSAVYLCASRPTELNTEAFFGQGTRLTVV.

The J gene is TRBJ2-7, the V gene TRBV7-8; TRBD2 is a possible D gene (5 bases). The CDR3 sequence is 16 residues long. V lost 5 bases, J lost 0 bases, and 17 bases lay in between. CDR1 is SGHVS and CDR2 is FQNEAQ in the germline V gene. CDR3 sequence (DNA): TGTGCCAGCAGCCCCAGGAGGCCTTTAGGCTCCTACGAGCAGTACGTC. Translation gives CASSPRRPLGSYEQYV.

This clone turned up a few times. The J gene is TRBJ1-2, the V gene TRBV7-6; D is uncertain. Germline V CDR1 and CDR2: SGHVS, FNYEAQ. The ends were cut back, 5 bases at V and 9 bases at J, with 19 bases in the middle. The CDR3 is made up of 14 amino acids. CDR3 sequence reads: CASSDPGTVVRYTF. The CDR3 DNA reads TGTGCCAGCAGCGACCCGGGAACCGTAGTGCGCTACACCTTC.

In its sample, this clone was seen a few times. V usage is TRBV7-2 and J usage is TRBJ1-6, with D unclear. The germline CDR1 and CDR2 sequences are SGHTA and FQGNSA. The CDR3 sequence is 15 residues long. With 1 base removed from V and 7 bases from J, the gap between germline ends came to 11 bases. Here the CDR3 reads CASSLEAPRNSPLHF. DNA for the CDR3: TGTGCCAGCAGCTTAGAAGCTCCGAGAAATTCACCCCTCCACTTT.

This clone was picked up a small number of times. The genes are TRBV4-1 and TRBJ2-3; tentative D call: TRBD2 (5 bases). The V and J ends lost 2 bases and 3 bases respectively, with 15 bases between them. Germline V lookup: CDR1 MGHRA, CDR2 YSYEKL. The CDR3 has 16 residues. As DNA, the CDR3 is TGCGCCAGCAGCCAAAACGCGAGGGTGGGAACAGATACGCAGTATTTT. This translates into CASSQNARVGTDTQYF.

This rearrangement joins TRBV5-6 to TRBJ1-2, with D possibly matching TRBD1 (5 bases). The CDR3 spans 12 residues. V shed 4 bases and J shed 4 bases, with 8 bases lying between them. Germline assignment: CDR1 SGHDT and CDR2 YYEEEE. The CDR3 sequence is CASSNGGYGYTF. CDR3 nucleotide sequence: TGTGCCAGCAGCAACGGGGGCTATGGCTACACCTTC.

This rearrangement joins TRBV19 to TRBJ1-5; 7 nucleotides line up with TRBD1. Trimming removed 6 bases from V and 0 bases from J; junction bases left unmatched: 5. CDR3 length equals 15 residues. Germline assignment: CDR1 LNHDA and CDR2 SQIVND (reference sequence). The DNA for the CDR3 is TGTGCCAGTAGAGTACAGGGGCCTAGCAATCAGCCCCAGCATTTT. It yields the protein CASRVQGPSNQPQHF.

This clone has just a few counts. This rearrangement joins TRBV4-2 to TRBJ2-2; no clear D. Germline V gene lookup returns CDR1 LGHNA and CDR2 YNFKEQ. The CDR3 totals 13 residues. The V end was cut by 0 bases, the J end by 9 bases, with 8 bases between. DNA for the CDR3: TGTGCCAGCAGCCAAGATCTAAAGCGGGAGCTGTTTTTT. It codes for CASSQDLKRELFF.

This clone has only a few counts. The rearrangement joins TRBV18 to TRBJ1-1, with D tentatively TRBD1 (6 bases). This CDR3 comprises 12 residues. Deletions cut 2 bases from V and 7 bases from J, with 8 bases between. The germline gives CDR1 KGHSH, CDR2 LQKENI. This CDR3 is CASSPGGREAFF. CDR3 sequence (DNA): TGTGCCAGCTCACCAGGGGGGCGTGAAGCTTTCTTT.

This clone has a handful of counts. One end of the junction fails to match germline, which may point to a read error. V gene TRBV19 combines with J gene TRBJ2-3, with a possible D match to TRBD1 (5 bases). Germline V lookup: CDR1 LNHDA, CDR2 SQIVND (reference sequence). The CDR3 totals 15 residues. The CDR3 loop reads CASTIGHTGTDTQYF. CDR3 nucleotide sequence: TGTGCCAGTACTATAGGACATACCGGCACAGATACGCAGTATTTT.

The J gene is TRBJ2-3, the V gene TRBV4-3; 8 nucleotides match TRBD2. The CDR3 sequence is 14 residues long. Losses at the gene ends were 0 bases for V and 6 bases for J; bases not matched to a gene: 2. Per the germline V gene, CDR1 is LGHNA and CDR2 is YSLEER. CDR3 bases: TGCGCCAGCAGCCAAGATCGGACTAGCGATACGCAGTATTTT. Residues: CASSQDRTSDTQYF.

This clone was observed a handful of times. The rearrangement uses TRBV29-1 and TRBJ2-7; 8 bases agree with TRBD1. Germline CDR1 is SQVTM and CDR2 is ANQGSEA. This CDR3 is 13 amino acids long. V was clipped by 6 bases and J by 4 bases; unmatched bases: 8. The CDR3 nucleotides are TGCAGCGTCGCGACAGGGGTGGGGTACGAGCAGTACGTC. Its translation is CSVATGVGYEQYV.

J is TRBJ2-3 and V is TRBV9; the match to TRBD2 covers 9 bases. Trimming removed 1 base from V and 2 bases from J; junction bases left unmatched: 5. Germline CDR1 SGDLS, CDR2 YYNGEE. The CDR3 consists of 16 residues. Here the CDR3 DNA reads TGTGCCAGCAGCGTAAGAAGCGGGGGGACCACAGATACGCAGTATTTT. This gives the protein CASSVRSGGTTDTQYF. The entire variable domain, with the rest obtained from reference TRBV9 and TRBJ2-3, is as follows: DSGVTQTPKHLITATGQRVTLRCSPRSGDLSVYWYQQSLDQGLQFLIQYYNGEERAKGNILERFSAQQFPDLHSELNLSSLELGDSALYFCASSVRSGGTTDTQYFGPGTRLTVL.

The rearrangement links TRBV23-1 to TRBJ2-6; 9 bases fit TRBD2. TRBV23-1 is an ORF; its function is uncertain. The CDR3 is 16 residues long. Losses at the gene ends were 9 bases for V and 4 bases for J; bases not matched to a gene: 10. The CDR3: CARREGSIAGANVLTF. The CDR3 DNA is TGCGCCAGGCGGGAGGGCTCAATAGCGGGGGCCAACGTCCTGACTTTC.

This clone has a handful of counts. This chain joins TRBV18 and TRBJ2-1, with D tentatively TRBD2 (6 bases). The CDR3 contains 13 residues. Looked up from germline, CDR1 is KGHSH and CDR2 is LQKENI. The V gene lost 0 bases and the J gene lost 6 bases, with 6 bases spanning the gap. Here the CDR3 reads CASSPPRGNEQFF. CDR3 DNA: TGTGCCAGCTCACCACCGCGGGGCAATGAGCAGTTCTTC.

This clone was counted between two and nine times. Written as DNA, the CDR3 is TGTGCTAGTGGTCCGACGGGGGCAGATACGCAGTATTTT. This translates into CASGPTGADTQYF. This chain joins TRBV12-5 and TRBJ2-3, with D maybe TRBD2 (6 bases). Germline V lookup: CDR1 LGHNT, CDR2 FRNRAP. The CDR3 has 13 amino acids. Trimming stripped 5 bases from V and 4 bases from J, with 10 bases between.

The gene calls are TRBV5-1 and TRBJ1-1, with D uncertain. Trimming pared 3 bases from V and 0 bases from J, leaving 6 bases between. The CDR3 is 13 residues long. The germline CDR1 and CDR2 sequences are SGHRS and YFSETQ. CDR3: CASSSTVNTEAFF. CDR3 nucleotides: TGCGCCAGCAGCTCCACTGTGAACACTGAAGCTTTCTTT.

In this sample, this clone turned up a few times. V gene TRBV7-9 combines with J gene TRBJ2-3, with D perhaps TRBD2 (5 bases). Between the trimmed V and J ends, which lost 7 bases and 1 base, there was a span of 9 bases. The CDR3 runs to 13 residues. CDR1 and CDR2 from the germline V gene are SEHNR and FQNEAQ (reference sequence). The CDR3 nucleotides are TGTGCCAGCACCAAGAGGGGCACAGATACGCAGTATTTT. Its translation is CASTKRGTDTQYF.

The chain carries TRBV4-1 and TRBJ1-1; 7 nucleotides match TRBD1. The CDR3 runs to 16 residues. CDR1 and CDR2 (germline): MGHRA, YSYEKL. With 0 bases clipped from V and 5 bases from J, the junction kept 9 bases outside the gene matches. CDR3 sequence reads: CASSQEDRPLRTEAFF. CDR3 in DNA: TGCGCCAGCAGCCAAGAGGACAGGCCCCTTAGGACTGAAGCTTTCTTT.

This clone has only a few counts. The rearrangement uses TRBV7-9 and TRBJ2-7; TRBD2 agrees at 12 bases. Germline V gene sequence: CDR1 SEHNR, CDR2 FQNEAQ (reference sequence). Trimming cost V 1 base and J 2 bases; bases outside gene matches: 6. The CDR3 sequence is 17 residues long. CDR3 DNA sequence: TGTGCCAGCAGCTTAGTAAGGACTAGCGGGGAACCCTACGAGCAGTACTTC. As protein: CASSLVRTSGEPYEQYF.

The rearrangement uses TRBV27 and TRBJ2-1, with unresolved D. The CDR3 spans 13 residues. The V and J ends lost 3 bases and 10 bases respectively, with 13 bases between them. Germline V lookup: CDR1 MNHEY, CDR2 SMNVEV (reference sequence). CDR3 bases: TGTGCCAGCAGTTTGCTTCACTGGAAAGAGCAGTTCTTC. Its translation is CASSLLHWKEQFF.

This clone was detected only a few times. CDR3: CASSQVGRGGNNEQFF. For the CDR3, the DNA is TGTGCCAGCAGCCAAGTTGGTCGGGGGGGAAACAATGAGCAGTTCTTC. V gene TRBV14 combines with J gene TRBJ2-1; 8 bases are a match to TRBD2. The CDR3 totals 16 residues. V lost 1 base and J lost 5; bases outside the gene matches: 7. Germline loops: CDR1 SGHDN, CDR2 FVKESK.

V and J are TRBV15 and TRBJ1-6, with 9 bases that match TRBD1. The V and J ends lost 5 bases and 9 bases, in that order; junction bases with no gene match: 14. Per germline, CDR1 LNHNV and CDR2 YYDKDF (reference sequence). CDR3 length: 17 amino acids. Here the CDR3 reads CATSSGTGLGMGSPLHF. CDR3 nucleotide sequence: TGTGCCACCAGCTCCGGGACAGGGCTAGGGATGGGTTCACCCCTCCACTTT.

The chain recombines TRBV7-2 with TRBJ2-3; 13 nucleotides align to TRBD2. CDR3 length: 17 residues. J gave up 6 bases and V 5 bases, and 11 bases lay outside the gene matches. In germline, CDR1 is SGHTA, CDR2 FQGNSA. CDR3 in amino acids: CASSNPAGTSGADTQYF. CDR3 nucleotides: TGTGCCAGCAGCAATCCGGCCGGGACTAGCGGGGCTGATACGCAGTATTTT.